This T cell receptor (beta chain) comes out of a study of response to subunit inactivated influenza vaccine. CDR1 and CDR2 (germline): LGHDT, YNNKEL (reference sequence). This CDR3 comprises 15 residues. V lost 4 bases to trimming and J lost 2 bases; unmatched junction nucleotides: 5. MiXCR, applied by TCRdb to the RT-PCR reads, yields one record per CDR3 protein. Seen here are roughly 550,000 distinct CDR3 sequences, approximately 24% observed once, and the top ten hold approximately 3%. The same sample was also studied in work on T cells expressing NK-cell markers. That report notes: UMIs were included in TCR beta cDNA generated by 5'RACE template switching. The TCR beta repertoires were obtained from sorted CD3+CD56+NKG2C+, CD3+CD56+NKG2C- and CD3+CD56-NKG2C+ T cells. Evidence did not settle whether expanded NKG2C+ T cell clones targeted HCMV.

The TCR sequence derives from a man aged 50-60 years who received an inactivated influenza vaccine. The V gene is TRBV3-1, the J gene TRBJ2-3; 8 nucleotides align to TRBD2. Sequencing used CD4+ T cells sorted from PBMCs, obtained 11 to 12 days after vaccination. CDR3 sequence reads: CASSRVAGITDTQYF. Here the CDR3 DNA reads TGTGCCAGCAGCCGGGTAGCGGGGATCACAGATACGCAGTATTTT.